This TCR beta chain is drawn from a study of shared T cell receptors in the human thymus. Profiled with immunoSEQ multiplex PCR; TCRdb holds only in-frame clones, not every one. This sample has 640,000 or so clones, with around 87% found just once. This CDR3 contains 12 residues. Germline loops: CDR1 SGDLS, CDR2 YYNGEE. The V and J ends lost 0 bases and 10 bases respectively, with 7 bases between them. This same sample was also taken into another study, of human thymus T cells. Turning to that study: Among the donors, all were healthy Finnish infants having corrective surgery for congenital heart defects. Use of V and J genes seemed skewed within the thymic and blood repertoires.

The chain is built from TRBV9 and TRBJ1-4; D unresolved. The sequenced sample consisted of thymocytes. The sequence was obtained from a boy under three years old with a congenital heart defect. CDR3 nucleotides: TGTGCCAGCAGCGTAGATGAGGGAAAACTGTTTTTT. It encodes CASSVDEGKLFF.